Presented here are 21 T cell receptor beta chains from one specimen sequenced in a study of cytomegalovirus exposure and HLA in healthy donors (dated by TCRdb to about 2017). Preparation of the library involved the immunoSEQ multiplex PCR assay. The multiplex PCR relied on a mix of 60 forward primers for TCR Vbeta segments and 13 reverse primers for TCR Jbeta segments. TCRdb limited this immuneACCESS table to in-frame rearrangements with V and J called. A share of clones is missing; checked studies link under half to unresolved V genes, and the rest is unexplained. Present in this sample are 95,000 to 150,000 clones, over 70% of which were seen just once. 0.95% to 1.5% of the sample rests with the top ten. Sequenced material: PBMCs. These receptors were collected from a female donor in good health and CMV-seronegative.

The chain combines TRBV5-1 with TRBJ1-1, with D unclear. From germline, CDR1 is SGHRS and CDR2 YFSETQ. Trimming cost V 2 bases and J 12 bases, with 26 bases left between them. This CDR3 spans 16 amino acids. The CDR3 DNA reads TGCGCCAGCAGCTTATTTTTAAGCTCTATGAAGCTTTCTTCTTTCTTT. It codes for CASSLFLSSMKLSSFF. The full variable domain, completed using reference TRBV5-1 and TRBJ1-1, is KAGVTQTPRYLIKTRGQQVTLSCSPISGHRSVSWYQQTPGQGLQFLFEYFSETQRNKGNFPGRFSGRQFSNSRSEMNVSTLELGDSALYLCASSLFLSSMKLSSFFGQGTRLTVV.

The J gene is TRBJ2-3, the V gene TRBV5-4; D is uncertain. Germline CDR1 reads SGHNT; CDR2 reads YYREEE (reference sequence). Trimming stripped 1 base from V and 6 bases from J, with 6 bases between. CDR3 length: 12 amino acids. CDR3: CASSLFLDTQYF. The CDR3 nucleotides read TGTGCCAGCAGCTTGTTTCTGGATACGCAGTATTTT.

The count of this clone is one. J is TRBJ2-2 and V is TRBV28, with D tentatively TRBD2 (6 bases). CDR3 length: 15 residues. V lost 3 bases to trimming and J lost 1 base, with 9 bases between them. CDR1 is MDHEN, CDR2 SYDVKM, per germline. The DNA for the CDR3 is TGTGCCAGCAGTTTTCTGGGACTGAACACCGGGGAGCTGTTTTTT. This encodes CASSFLGLNTGELFF.

The chain recombines TRBV5-4 with TRBJ2-1; 7 bases fit TRBD1. This CDR3 region has 14 residues. The ends lost 8 bases at V and 3 bases at J; junction bases unmatched: 8. Germline loops: CDR1 SGHNT, CDR2 YYREEE (reference sequence). Here the CDR3 DNA reads TGTGCCAGTCTAAAAGGGGGCGACTACAATGAGCAGTTCTTC. Protein: CASLKGGDYNEQFF.

The rearrangement joins TRBV5-1 to TRBJ2-5, with 8 nucleotides matching TRBD1. Judging by the DNA end, TRBJ2-7 fits better; the J call may be wrong. Germline loops: CDR1 SGHRS, CDR2 YFSETQ. The CDR3 sequence is 15 residues long. The CDR3 is CASSLVRDRRDEQYF. Here the CDR3 DNA reads TGCGCCAGCAGCTTGGTTAGGGACAGGAGGGACGAGCAGTACTTC.

This clone has a handful of counts. The chain recombines TRBV2 with TRBJ2-3, with D unresolved. The CDR3 runs to 14 residues. CDR1 and CDR2 from the germline V gene are SNHLY and FYNNEI. Trimming cost V 0 bases and J 6 bases, with 10 bases left between them. The CDR3 here is CASSEAPGSDTQYF. The CDR3 nucleotides read TGTGCCAGCAGTGAAGCCCCAGGAAGCGATACGCAGTATTTT.

The chain combines TRBV4-1 with TRBJ2-5; TRBD2 matches at 11 bases. Germline CDR1 and CDR2: MGHRA and YSYEKL. V was clipped by 1 base and J by 5 bases; unmatched bases: 18. The CDR3 consists of 20 residues. Here the CDR3 reads CASSQAYQASGGRGGETQYF. Written as DNA, the CDR3 is TGCGCCAGCAGCCAAGCTTACCAAGCTAGCGGGGGGCGGGGTGGGGAGACCCAGTACTTC.

As regards this clone: Because the CDR3 is missing its conserved closing phenylalanine or tryptophan, this is likely a read error. The chain has TRBV19 and TRBJ2-7, with 8 positions matching TRBD1. The CDR3 is 14 residues long. V shed 5 bases and J 4 bases; nucleotides not matched to a gene: 7. Per the germline V gene, CDR1 is LNHDA and CDR2 is SQIVND (reference sequence). The chain's CDR3 is CASSADRGSYEQYL. CDR3 DNA: TGTGCCAGTAGTGCCGACAGGGGATCATACGAGCAGTACCTC.

The table lists this clone with a few counts. The J gene is TRBJ2-7, the V gene TRBV9; tentatively, D is TRBD2 (5 bases). The CDR3 is 15 residues long. Trimming took off 0 bases at V and 2 bases at J, with 12 bases between the two ends. In germline, CDR1 is SGDLS, CDR2 YYNGEE. The CDR3 coding sequence is TGTGCCAGCAGCGTAGATCCAAGCGGAGCCTACGAGCAGTACTTC. Its translation: CASSVDPSGAYEQYF.

The chain employs TRBV6-1 and TRBJ1-5, with D perhaps TRBD1 (6 bases). Germline CDR1 is MNHNS and CDR2 is SASEGT. V was cut by 6 bases and J by 3 bases, with 9 bases left in between. The CDR3 runs to 13 residues. As DNA, the CDR3 is TGTGCCAGCAGGGGGGGGCCCAATCAGCCCCAGCATTTT. Its translation is CASRGGPNQPQHF.

The gene calls are TRBV28 and TRBJ2-1, with D maybe TRBD2 (6 bases). CDR3 size: 17 residues. Trimming cost V 6 bases and J 0 bases, with 18 bases left between them. Germline V gene lookup returns CDR1 MDHEN and CDR2 SYDVKM. The CDR3: CASRTPAAGLSYNEQFF. The CDR3 DNA reads as TGTGCCAGCAGAACTCCCGCGGCGGGGCTCTCCTACAATGAGCAGTTCTTC.

The CDR3 loop is CASSLGGPRYNEQFF. CDR3 DNA sequence: TGTGCCAGCAGCTTAGGGGGCCCCAGGTACAATGAGCAGTTCTTC. The V call is TRBV7-9, the J call TRBJ2-1, with a tentative D call TRBD1 (5 bases). Germline V CDR1 and CDR2: SEHNR, FQNEAQ (reference sequence). V was cut by 1 base and J by 4 bases, with 11 bases left in between. The CDR3 contains 15 residues.

The CDR3 reads CATSRPRDRENIQYF. The DNA of the CDR3 is TGTGCCACCAGCCGCCCCCGGGACAGGGAAAACATTCAGTACTTC. The chain recombines TRBV15 with TRBJ2-4; TRBD1 aligns across 9 bases. CDR3 size: 15 residues. CDR1 is LNHNV and CDR2 is YYDKDF in the germline V gene (reference sequence). V shed 5 bases, J shed 5 bases, and the junction held 7 bases outside the gene matches.

The chain recombines TRBV28 with TRBJ1-1; 8 bases match TRBD1. Germline V gene lookup returns CDR1 MDHEN and CDR2 SYDVKM. V lost 6 bases to trimming and J lost 1 base; unmatched junction nucleotides: 10. The CDR3 has 16 residues. The DNA for the CDR3 is TGTGCCAGCAGAGTGGTAGGACAGGGAGGGAACACTGAAGCTTTCTTT. Protein product: CASRVVGQGGNTEAFF.

The chain combines TRBV7-3 with TRBJ1-5, with D hard to call. The CDR3 is 13 amino acids. Germline CDR1 is SGHTA and CDR2 is FQGTGA. Trimming shortened V by 5 bases and J by 4 bases, and 9 bases separated the two germline ends. The CDR3 is CASSREANQPQHF. For the CDR3, the DNA is TGTGCCAGCAGCAGGGAGGCAAATCAGCCCCAGCATTTT.

This chain uses TRBV6-5 with TRBJ1-1, with TRBD1 identical over 9 bases. The V segment lost 6 bases and the J segment 4 bases; nucleotides outside the gene matches: 6. The CDR3 length is 14 residues. Germline CDR1 and CDR2: MNHEY and SVGAGI. CDR3 sequence: CASRSGTGITEAFF. In DNA, the CDR3 is TGTGCCAGCAGATCCGGGACAGGGATCACTGAAGCTTTCTTT.

The V call is TRBV5-1, the J call TRBJ2-1, with TRBD2 matching 9 bases. Germline values: CDR1 SGHRS, CDR2 YFSETQ. This CDR3 has 15 residues. The ends lost 6 bases at V and 8 bases at J; junction bases unmatched: 12. This chain's CDR3 is CASISFAGGPHEQFF. The CDR3 DNA follows: TGCGCCAGCATTAGTTTTGCGGGGGGGCCCCATGAGCAGTTCTTC.

The V and J genes are TRBV5-1 and TRBJ2-3; no definite D call. Germline V lookup: CDR1 SGHRS, CDR2 YFSETQ. The V end was cut by 1 base, the J end by 0 bases, with 15 bases between. This CDR3 is 17 amino acids long. The CDR3 sequence is CASSLSFTVPSTDTQYF. CDR3 nucleotides: TGCGCCAGCAGCTTGAGTTTCACAGTACCTAGCACAGATACGCAGTATTTT. Based on the CDR3 plus reference TRBV5-1 and TRBJ2-3, the full variable domain is KAGVTQTPRYLIKTRGQQVTLSCSPISGHRSVSWYQQTPGQGLQFLFEYFSETQRNKGNFPGRFSGRQFSNSRSEMNVSTLELGDSALYLCASSLSFTVPSTDTQYFGPGTRLTVL.

Details on this clone: Because it lacks the conserved phenylalanine or tryptophan at the end, this CDR3 is likely a read error. The DNA is omitted, as the CDR3 cannot be located on it reliably, and the CDR3 follows TCRdb's listing. The chain is built from TRBV6-4 and TRBJ2-7; TRBD2 is the table's D call and was not checked against the DNA. The CDR3 sequence runs 12 residues, both termini included. CDR1 is MRHNA and CDR2 is SNTAGT in the germline V gene. CDR3 sequence: CASSDSRSGLLS.

This clone was seen only once. At the DNA level, this CDR3 is encoded by other sequences in the same sample as well. This rearrangement joins TRBV5-1 to TRBJ1-4; no reliable D call. CDR1 SGHRS and CDR2 YFSETQ come from the germline V gene. V was shortened by 2 bases and J by 0 bases, with 5 bases between the two germline ends. The CDR3 is 14 residues long. The CDR3 region is CASSLQATNEKLFF. In nucleotides, the CDR3 is TGCGCCAGCAGCTTACAAGCAACTAATGAAAAACTGTTTTTT.

This clone was seen a handful of times. The CDR3 protein is CASSFTGAWSYGYTF. The CDR3 region has the DNA TGTGCCAGCAGCTTCACAGGGGCCTGGTCCTATGGCTACACCTTC. The chain uses TRBV27 and TRBJ1-2; 7 bases agree with TRBD1. V trimming: 6 bases; J trimming: 4 bases; junction bases outside the gene matches: 11. The V gene's germline CDR1 is MNHEY and CDR2 SMNVEV (reference sequence). The CDR3 has 15 residues.